This passage covers 18 T cell receptor beta chains from one sample sequenced in a study of T cells after somatic rescue of genetic block. Using immunoSEQ multiplex PCR, the repertoire was profiled, and TCRdb retains in-frame clones only, with some absent. The profile shows roughly 71,000 clones, roughly 91% of them singletons. What was sequenced was peripheral blood mononuclear cells (PBMCs). The source is a man in his thirties or forties.

The chain employs TRBV5-1 and TRBJ1-4; TRBD1 is a possible D gene (6 bases). The CDR3 spans 17 residues. Trimming removed 0 bases from V and 4 bases from J, with 16 bases in between. Per the germline V gene, CDR1 is SGHRS and CDR2 is YFSETQ. The CDR3 sequence: CASSLDGPGVGNEKLFF. CDR3 coding DNA: TGCGCCAGCAGCTTGGATGGCCCAGGGGTGGGTAATGAAAAACTGTTTTTT.

The V gene is TRBV10-3, the J gene TRBJ2-7; 7 bases match TRBD1. Germline CDR1 and CDR2: ENHRY and SYGVKD. V dropped 3 bases and J dropped 0; count of bases not matched to a gene: 5. The CDR3 sequence is 15 residues long. CDR3 in DNA: TGTGCCATCAGTGATAGGACAGGTGGCTCCTACGAGCAGTACTTC. Its translation: CAISDRTGGSYEQYF.

This chain links TRBV6-1 with TRBJ1-6, with D hard to call. The V end lost 6 bases, the J end lost 9 bases, and 18 bases lay between the germline ends. From germline, CDR1 is MNHNS and CDR2 SASEGT. The CDR3 contains 15 residues. CDR3 sequence: CASRLEPQWASPLHF. The DNA for the CDR3 is TGTGCCAGCAGATTAGAACCCCAGTGGGCTTCACCCCTCCACTTT.

The chain employs TRBV19 and TRBJ2-1, with 9 bases fitting TRBD1. The junction had 7 bases not matched to a gene; V was cut back by 4 bases and J by 9 bases. Germline values: CDR1 LNHDA, CDR2 SQIVND (reference sequence). The CDR3 length is 14 residues. Here the CDR3 DNA reads TGTGCCAGTAGTAGCCTACAGGGGGCGACTGAGCAGTTCTTC. Translating it yields CASSSLQGATEQFF. The variable domain in full, completed from reference TRBV19 and TRBJ2-1, reads DGGITQSPKYLFRKEGQNVTLSCEQNLNHDAMYWYRQDPGQGLRLIYYSQIVNDFQKGDIAEGYSVSREKKESFPLTVTSAQKNPTAFYLCASSSLQGATEQFFGPGTRLTVL.

V usage is TRBV5-6 and J usage is TRBJ2-7; D is perhaps TRBD1 or TRBD2 (5 bases each). V gave up 3 bases and J gave up 12 bases, with 19 bases separating them. CDR1 and CDR2 (germline): SGHDT, YYEEEE. CDR3 size: 13 residues. This CDR3 is CASSSTPTGRLYF. The CDR3, as DNA: TGTGCCAGCAGCTCGACTCCGACGGGACGGCTGTACTTC.

In this sample, this clone turned up once. V usage is TRBV19 and J usage is TRBJ2-1; 8 nucleotides line up with TRBD2. The germline V gene has CDR1 LNHDA and CDR2 SQIVND (reference sequence). The CDR3 totals 14 residues. The V segment lost 6 bases and the J segment 0 bases; nucleotides outside the gene matches: 1. CDR3 loop: CASSTSGSYNEQFF. CDR3 in DNA: TGTGCCAGTAGCACTAGCGGCTCCTACAATGAGCAGTTCTTC.

The rearrangement links TRBV9 to TRBJ2-2, with D unresolved. V was pared by 0 bases and J by 2 bases, with 8 bases between. This CDR3 spans 15 amino acids. Germline values: CDR1 SGDLS, CDR2 YYNGEE. In DNA form, the CDR3 reads TGTGCCAGCAGCGTAGGGACGACCAACACCGGGGAGCTGTTTTTT. Its protein product is CASSVGTTNTGELFF.

This clone is a singleton in its sample. This chain uses TRBV6-5 with TRBJ1-2, with D possibly being TRBD1 (5 bases). V gave up 5 bases and J gave up 8 bases, with 21 bases separating them. The CDR3 length is 15 residues. From germline, CDR1 is MNHEY and CDR2 SVGAGI. CDR3 in amino acids: CASSPYVRDLEGYTF. The CDR3 nucleotides are TGTGCCAGCAGTCCCTACGTTAGGGACCTAGAGGGCTACACCTTC.

The V and J genes are TRBV11-2 and TRBJ2-7; 7 nucleotides agree with TRBD1. CDR3 size: 16 residues. Per germline, CDR1 SGHAT and CDR2 FQNNGV. Trimming removed 1 base from V and 0 bases from J; junction bases left unmatched: 6. Here the CDR3 reads CASSLVGTVTSYEQYF. The CDR3 DNA sequence: TGTGCCAGCAGCTTAGTCGGGACAGTTACCTCCTACGAGCAGTACTTC. Using reference TRBV11-2 and TRBJ2-7 for the parts outside the CDR3, the full variable domain is EAGVAQSPRYKIIEKRQSVAFWCNPISGHATLYWYQQILGQGPKLLIQFQNNGVVDDSQLPKDRFSAERLKGVDSTLKIQPAKLEDSAVYLCASSLVGTVTSYEQYFGPGTRLTVT.

CDR3 loop: CASSHQTTGVTEAFF. The CDR3 DNA sequence: TGTGCCAGCAGTCACCAGACAACAGGGGTCACTGAAGCTTTCTTT. V gene TRBV6-5 combines with J gene TRBJ1-1, with 7 nucleotides matching TRBD1. The junction had 10 bases not matched to a gene; V was cut back by 5 bases and J by 4 bases. There are 15 residues in the CDR3. Germline V gene data show CDR1 as MNHEY and CDR2 as SVGAGI.

The rearrangement uses TRBV19 and TRBJ2-7; possible D gene TRBD1, 5 bases. V lost 5 bases and J lost 0, with 11 bases in between. Germline lookup yields CDR1 LNHDA and CDR2 SQIVND (reference sequence). This CDR3 is 14 amino acids long. CDR3 sequence reads: CASSGKGNSYEQYF. CDR3 nucleotides: TGTGCCAGTAGTGGGAAGGGGAACTCCTACGAGCAGTACTTC.

The chain couples TRBV2 to TRBJ1-5; TRBD1 aligns across 8 bases. CDR3 length equals 17 residues. Germline CDR1 SNHLY, CDR2 FYNNEI. With 4 bases clipped from V and 1 base from J, the junction kept 9 bases outside the gene matches. This CDR3 is CASSGGTGDRSNQPQHF. The DNA of the CDR3 is TGTGCCAGCAGTGGAGGGACAGGCGACCGGAGCAATCAGCCCCAGCATTTT.

CDR3 nucleotides: TGTGCCAGCAGCTTTTCGGACAGGGGCTATGGCTACACCTTC. Translating gives CASSFSDRGYGYTF. This chain links TRBV11-2 with TRBJ1-2; 9 bases are shared with TRBD1. Trimming at V came to 3 bases and at J to 4 bases, leaving 3 bases not matched to a gene. Germline lookup yields CDR1 SGHAT and CDR2 FQNNGV. The CDR3 runs to 14 residues. The full variable domain, with the rest looked up from reference TRBV11-2 and TRBJ1-2, is EAGVAQSPRYKIIEKRQSVAFWCNPISGHATLYWYQQILGQGPKLLIQFQNNGVVDDSQLPKDRFSAERLKGVDSTLKIQPAKLEDSAVYLCASSFSDRGYGYTFGSGTRLTVV.

The chain links TRBV9 to TRBJ2-2; 10 positions match TRBD2. The CDR3 consists of 22 residues. V trimming: 2 bases; J trimming: 6 bases; junction bases outside the gene matches: 25. In germline, CDR1 is SGDLS, CDR2 YYNGEE. The CDR3 DNA follows: TGTGCCAGCAGCGTGTCTTCCCGGGTAGCGGGGGGCCGAGGACTTTTCGCCGGGGAGCTGTTTTTT. It codes for CASSVSSRVAGGRGLFAGELFF.

The chain couples TRBV2 to TRBJ2-6; the D gene is possibly TRBD2 (6 bases). In germline, CDR1 is SNHLY, CDR2 FYNNEI. Trimming cost V 7 bases and J 2 bases, with 9 bases left between them. The CDR3 is 14 residues long. For the CDR3, the DNA is TGTGCCAGCATTGGGGGGACTGGGGCCAACGTCCTGACTTTC. Residues: CASIGGTGANVLTF.

V gene TRBV19 combines with J gene TRBJ1-4; TRBD1 matches 7 bases. The germline gives CDR1 LNHDA, CDR2 SQIVND (reference sequence). V was pared by 9 bases and J by 5 bases, with 18 bases of the junction left unmatched. This CDR3 spans 17 amino acids. Here the CDR3 reads CASSMRTGAIKNEKLFF. The CDR3 region has the DNA TGTGCCAGCAGCATGCGGACAGGCGCGATAAAAAATGAAAAACTGTTTTTT.

The CDR3 protein is CASSGRTVSYEQYF. In DNA, the CDR3 is TGTGCCAGCAGCGGGCGGACAGTCTCCTACGAGCAGTACTTC. This chain uses TRBV11-2 with TRBJ2-7, with D tentatively TRBD1 (6 bases). Germline values: CDR1 SGHAT, CDR2 FQNNGV. V lost 5 bases, J lost 0 bases, and 11 bases lay in between. CDR3 length equals 14 residues.

The V gene is TRBV7-2, the J gene TRBJ1-2, with D hard to call. This CDR3 region has 13 residues. Trimming took off 1 base at V and 8 bases at J, with 11 bases between the two ends. In germline, CDR1 is SGHTA, CDR2 FQGNSA. The CDR3 DNA is TGTGCCAGCAGCTTAGTCCTCGATAGCGGCTACACCTTC. Protein: CASSLVLDSGYTF.